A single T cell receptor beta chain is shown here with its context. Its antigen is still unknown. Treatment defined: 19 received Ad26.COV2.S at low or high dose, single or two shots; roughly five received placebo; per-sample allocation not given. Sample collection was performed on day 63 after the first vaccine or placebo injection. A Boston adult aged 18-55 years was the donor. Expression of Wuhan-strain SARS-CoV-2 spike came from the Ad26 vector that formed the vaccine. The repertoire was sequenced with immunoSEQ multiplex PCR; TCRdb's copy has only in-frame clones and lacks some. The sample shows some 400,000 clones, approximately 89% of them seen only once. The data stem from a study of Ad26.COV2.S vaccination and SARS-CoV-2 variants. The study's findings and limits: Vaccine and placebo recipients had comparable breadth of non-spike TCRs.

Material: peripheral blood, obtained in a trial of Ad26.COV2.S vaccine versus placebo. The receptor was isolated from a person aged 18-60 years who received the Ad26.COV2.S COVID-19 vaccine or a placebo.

The CDR3: CASSRAGARNTEAFF. For the CDR3, the DNA is TGTGCCAGCAGCCGGGCAGGGGCCCGGAACACTGAAGCTTTCTTT. The rearrangement joins TRBV3-1 (or the pseudogene TRBV3-2) to TRBJ1-1; D may be TRBD1 (6 bases). The CDR3 totals 15 residues. V lost 4 bases and J 1 base, leaving 13 bases between the germline ends. Looked up from germline, CDR1 is LGHDT and CDR2 is YNNKEL (reference sequence).